The next 18 T cell receptor beta chains were all read from a single sample in a study of OX40 agonist ivuxolimab in advanced cancers. The table came from immunoSEQ multiplex PCR; TCRdb's copy has only in-frame clones and leaves some out. This sample has about 16,000 clones, with 86% found just once. Sequenced material: CD4+ or CD8+ T cells sorted from blood, taken in a trial of the OX40 agonist ivuxolimab. The receptors derive from an adult with an advanced solid tumor such as melanoma, head and neck, liver or kidney cancer.

The V call is TRBV7-9, the J call TRBJ2-1; 9 nucleotides match TRBD1. Germline CDR1 is SEHNR and CDR2 is FQNEAQ (reference sequence). The CDR3 extends over 15 amino acids. The trim removed 0 bases at V and 9 bases at J, leaving 6 bases unmatched. The CDR3 sequence: CASSLAAGQGGEQFF. DNA for the CDR3: TGTGCCAGCAGCTTAGCTGCGGGACAGGGAGGTGAGCAGTTCTTC.

J is TRBJ2-7 and V is TRBV28, with D possibly matching TRBD1 (5 bases). The CDR3 covers 12 residues. The V end was cut by 6 bases, the J end by 5 bases, with 11 bases between. Per germline, CDR1 MDHEN and CDR2 SYDVKM. CDR3 nucleotide sequence: TGTGCCAGCAGCTCAGGGTTCCACGAGCAGTACTTC. It is translated as CASSSGFHEQYF.

A few counts support this clone. The CDR3, as DNA: TGTGCCAGCTCACCAATTCTAGCGGCCTACAATGAGCAGTTCTTC. Translating gives CASSPILAAYNEQFF. The V and J genes are TRBV18 and TRBJ2-1; 7 bases agree with TRBD2. The germline V gene encodes CDR1 KGHSH and CDR2 LQKENI. V dropped 2 bases and J dropped 2; count of bases not matched to a gene: 3. The CDR3 spans 15 residues.

The chain uses TRBV5-5 and TRBJ1-2; D is unresolved. Germline CDR1 is SGHKS and CDR2 is YYEKEE (reference sequence). The length of the CDR3 is 15 residues. Trimming pared 3 bases from V and 6 bases from J, leaving 18 bases between. CDR3 sequence reads: CASSSGGLGKDGYTF. CDR3 in DNA: TGTGCCAGCAGCTCGGGAGGGTTGGGGAAGGATGGCTACACCTTC.

Here the CDR3 DNA reads TGTGCCAGCAGCGCAACTAGCGGGAGGTGGGGGACAGATACGCAGTATTTT. This gives the protein CASSATSGRWGTDTQYF. The chain couples TRBV7-2 to TRBJ2-3; 12 nucleotides align to TRBD2. This CDR3 region has 17 residues. CDR1 and CDR2 (germline): SGHTA, FQGNSA. With V trimmed by 5 bases and J by 3 bases, 9 bases remained unmatched.

The chain uses TRBV10-3 and TRBJ1-4, with D unclear. Germline lookup yields CDR1 ENHRY and CDR2 SYGVKD. V was clipped by 0 bases and J by 2 bases, with 13 bases between them. The CDR3 consists of 17 residues. The CDR3 region is CAISESVGPGTNEKLFF. The CDR3 coding sequence is TGTGCCATCAGTGAGTCTGTCGGACCGGGGACTAATGAAAAACTGTTTTTT.

The J gene is TRBJ2-7, the V gene TRBV2; the D is unclear. Trimming took 2 bases from V and 7 from J, leaving 12 bases between them. Germline V gene data show CDR1 as SNHLY and CDR2 as FYNNEI. The CDR3 runs 13 residues. CDR3 region: CASSELGLTEQYF. The DNA of the CDR3 is TGTGCCAGCAGTGAACTTGGCCTTACGGAGCAGTACTTC.

The genes are TRBV5-1 and TRBJ2-3; D might be TRBD2 (7 bases). The CDR3 spans 15 residues. Germline lookup yields CDR1 SGHRS and CDR2 YFSETQ. The ends were cut back, 0 bases at V and 0 bases at J, with 8 bases in the middle. CDR3 loop: CASSLGGGSTDTQYF. In nucleotides, the CDR3 is TGCGCCAGCAGCTTGGGCGGGGGCAGCACAGATACGCAGTATTTT.

The chain couples TRBV5-1 to TRBJ1-5; the match to TRBD1 covers 11 bases. This CDR3 has 15 amino acids. Trimming removed 4 bases from V and 3 bases from J; junction bases left unmatched: 3. The germline gives CDR1 SGHRS, CDR2 YFSETQ. In DNA, the CDR3 is TGCGCCAGCAGCGTGGGACAGGGGGACAATCAGCCCCAGCATTTT. The encoded protein is CASSVGQGDNQPQHF.

V gene TRBV11-2 combines with J gene TRBJ1-2, with 7 nucleotides matching TRBD1. V gave up 3 bases and J gave up 2 bases; unmatched junction bases: 3. This CDR3 is 14 amino acids long. Germline CDR1 SGHAT, CDR2 FQNNGV. CDR3 bases: TGTGCCAGCAGCTTGACAGGGAGGAACTATGGCTACACCTTC. It encodes CASSLTGRNYGYTF.

About this clone itself: This specimen includes other DNA sequences encoding the same CDR3. The CDR3 DNA reads as TGTGCCAGCAGCGCTATCACAGATACGCAGTATTTT. Its translation: CASSAITDTQYF. V and J are TRBV7-2 and TRBJ2-3; D not certain. Germline loops: CDR1 SGHTA, CDR2 FQGNSA. Trimming took off 5 bases at V and 2 bases at J, with 5 bases between the two ends. CDR3 size: 12 residues.

The rearrangement links TRBV28 to TRBJ1-3, with 11 bases aligning to TRBD1. Germline CDR1 and CDR2: MDHEN and SYDVKM. V shed 6 bases, J shed 2 bases, and the junction held 3 bases outside the gene matches. This CDR3 spans 15 amino acids. The CDR3 loop reads CASSMGQGAGNTIYF. The CDR3 region has the DNA TGTGCCAGCAGCATGGGACAGGGGGCTGGAAACACCATATATTTT.

V gene TRBV7-3 combines with J gene TRBJ2-2; 8 nucleotides align to TRBD2. J lost 4 bases, V lost 5 bases, and 6 bases had no gene match. This CDR3 is built from 15 residues. Germline V gene sequence: CDR1 SGHTA, CDR2 FQGTGA. The CDR3 protein is CASSRAGGSTGELFF. As DNA, the CDR3 is TGTGCCAGCAGCCGCGCGGGGGGTAGCACCGGGGAGCTGTTTTTT.

J is TRBJ2-3 and V is TRBV25-1; tentative D call: TRBD1 (6 bases). Germline V CDR1 and CDR2: MGHDK, SYGVNS. The CDR3 consists of 14 residues. The V and J ends lost 6 bases and 2 bases respectively, with 12 bases between them. DNA of the CDR3: TGTGCCAGCAGCCGGGACACGTACACAGATACGCAGTATTTT. As protein: CASSRDTYTDTQYF.

This clone was recorded once. V and J are TRBV4-2 and TRBJ1-3; tentative D call: TRBD1 (5 bases). Per germline, CDR1 LGHNA and CDR2 YNFKEQ. The CDR3 is 17 amino acids. Deletions cut 4 bases from V and 4 bases from J, with 20 bases between. The CDR3 nucleotides are TGTGCCAGCAGCCCGCTGCCCGGGACGGTTATGGGAAACACCATATATTTT. As protein: CASSPLPGTVMGNTIYF.

The V gene is TRBV9, the J gene TRBJ2-5; the match to TRBD1 covers 8 bases. The CDR3 is 14 residues long. CDR1 SGDLS and CDR2 YYNGEE come from the germline V gene. J gave up 3 bases and V 3 bases, and 4 bases lay outside the gene matches. As DNA, the CDR3 is TGTGCCAGCAGCGGCGGACAGGGAAAAGAGACCCAGTACTTC. Translated: CASSGGQGKETQYF.

The rearrangement uses TRBV29-1 and TRBJ2-1; weak D call: TRBD2 (6 bases). Germline CDR1 is SQVTM and CDR2 is ANQGSEA. The V end lost 5 bases, the J end lost 9 bases, and 17 bases lay between the germline ends. The length of the CDR3 is 13 residues. DNA of the CDR3: TGCAGCGTTAACTTAGCGGCTAGCGTTGAGCAGTTCTTC. Its translation: CSVNLAASVEQFF.

This clone came up a few times. The chain uses TRBV5-1 and TRBJ2-5; D remains unclear. The CDR3 covers 11 residues. Trimming stripped 5 bases from V and 2 bases from J, with 4 bases between. The germline gives CDR1 SGHRS, CDR2 YFSETQ. This chain's CDR3 is CASREQETQYF. The DNA for the CDR3 is TGCGCCAGCAGGGAGCAAGAGACCCAGTACTTC.